This T cell receptor beta chain was captured in a study of shared clonotypes between healthy human individuals. Naive CD8 isolation took CD45RO-negative cells positively selected for CCR7 and excluded terminally differentiated effector memory CD45RA+ cells. The table came from immunoSEQ multiplex PCR; TCRdb's copy has only in-frame clones and leaves some out. Of about 2.1 million clones in the sample, about 93% are singletons; the top ten hold under 2%. In germline, CDR1 is SGHVS, CDR2 FQNEAQ. V shed 4 bases and J 2 bases; nucleotides not matched to a gene: 15. This CDR3 contains 18 residues. Material for sequencing was naive CD8+ T cells from PBMCs. This clonotype was obtained from a man aged 18 to 30 in good health. Some clones in this sample may be carry-over from other donors' samples. The chain couples TRBV7-8 to TRBJ2-5; 8 bases are a match to TRBD2. CDR3 in amino acids: CASSYGLAVSSRQETQYF. The CDR3 DNA reads TGTGCCAGCAGCTATGGACTAGCCGTGTCGTCGAGACAAGAGACCCAGTACTTC.